This TCR beta chain is from a study of T cells after yellow fever vaccination. Overall study results and limits: Post-booster repertoires again held most primary-vaccination clones (roughly 96% CD4, about 88% CD8).

This CDR3 has 8 amino acids. Per germline, CDR1 SEHNR and CDR2 FQNEAQ (reference sequence). The germline V and J ends were trimmed by 11 bases and 4 bases, with 2 bases remaining between them. UMIs and a universal primer site were added when TCR cDNA was made by 5'RACE template switching. TCRdb reanalysed the 5' RACE reads using MiXCR and keeps one entry per CDR3 protein. The repertoire holds a few hundred thousand distinct CDR3 sequences, with less than 20% as singletons. Remarks on this clonotype: Its antigen is undetermined.

The chain recombines TRBV7-9 with TRBJ1-1; D is unclear. The material sequenced was PBMCs, taken 5 days after the first yellow fever vaccination. This receptor was obtained from a man younger than 35 who received the YFV17D yellow fever vaccine. CDR3 in DNA: TGTGCCGCCACTGAAGCTTTCTTT. This encodes CAATEAFF. The full variable domain, rest sourced from reference TRBV7-9 and TRBJ1-1, is DTGVSQNPRHKITKRGQNVTFRCDPISEHNRLYWYRQTLGQGPEFLTYFQNEAQLEKSRLLSDRFSAERPKGSFSTLEIQRTEQGDSAMYLCAATEAFFGQGTRLTVV.